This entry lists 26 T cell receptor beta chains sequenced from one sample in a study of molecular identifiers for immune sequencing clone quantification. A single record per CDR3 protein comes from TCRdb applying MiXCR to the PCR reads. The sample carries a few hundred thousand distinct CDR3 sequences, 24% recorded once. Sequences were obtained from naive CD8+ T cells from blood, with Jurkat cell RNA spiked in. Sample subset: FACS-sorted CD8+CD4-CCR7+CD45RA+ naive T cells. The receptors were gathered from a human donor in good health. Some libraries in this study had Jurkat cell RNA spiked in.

In DNA form, the CDR3 reads TGTGCCAGCAGCACCGGGAACAGGGTAAATTATAGCAATCAGCCCCAGCATTTT. Translating gives CASSTGNRVNYSNQPQHF. J is TRBJ1-5 and V is TRBV21-1; TRBD1 was called by the table and not checked on the DNA. TRBV21-1 is a pseudogene segment. The length of the CDR3 is 18 residues.

The CDR3 DNA reads TGTGCCAGCAGTTACTCGCAGGGGGCGGATGGCTACACCTTC. Translating gives CASSYSQGADGYTF. The chain uses TRBV6-6 and TRBJ1-2; 8 bases map to TRBD1. The trim removed 0 bases at V and 6 bases at J, leaving 3 bases unmatched. The CDR3 is made up of 14 amino acids. Germline CDR1 is MNHNY and CDR2 is SVGAGI (reference sequence).

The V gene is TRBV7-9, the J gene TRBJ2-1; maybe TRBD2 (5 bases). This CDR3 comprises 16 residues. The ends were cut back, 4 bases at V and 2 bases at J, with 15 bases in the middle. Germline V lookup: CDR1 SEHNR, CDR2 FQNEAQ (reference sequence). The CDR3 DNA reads TGTGCCAGCAGCTCCGTACGAGCGGCTCCCTACAATGAGCAGTTCTTC. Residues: CASSSVRAAPYNEQFF.

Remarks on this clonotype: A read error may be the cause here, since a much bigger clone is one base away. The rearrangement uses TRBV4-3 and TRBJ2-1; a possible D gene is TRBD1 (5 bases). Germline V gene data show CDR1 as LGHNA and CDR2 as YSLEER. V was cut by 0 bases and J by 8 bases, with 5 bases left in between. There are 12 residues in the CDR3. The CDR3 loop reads CASSQEGDEQFF. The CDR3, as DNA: TGCGCCAGCAGCCAAGAAGGGGATGAGCAGTTCTTC.

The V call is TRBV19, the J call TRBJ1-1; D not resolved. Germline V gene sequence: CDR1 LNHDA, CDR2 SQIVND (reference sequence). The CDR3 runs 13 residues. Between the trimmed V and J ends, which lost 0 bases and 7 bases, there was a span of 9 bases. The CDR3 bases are TGTGCCAGTAGTATAGATCCGGCAGTTGAAGCTTTCTTT. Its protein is CASSIDPAVEAFF.

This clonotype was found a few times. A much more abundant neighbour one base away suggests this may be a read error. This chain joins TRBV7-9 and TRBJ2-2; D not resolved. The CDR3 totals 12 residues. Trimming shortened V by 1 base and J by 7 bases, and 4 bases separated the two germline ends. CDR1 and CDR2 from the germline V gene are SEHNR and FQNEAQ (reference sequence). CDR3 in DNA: TGTGCCAGCAGCTTAGAAGGCGGGGAGCTGTTTTTT. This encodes CASSLEGGELFF.

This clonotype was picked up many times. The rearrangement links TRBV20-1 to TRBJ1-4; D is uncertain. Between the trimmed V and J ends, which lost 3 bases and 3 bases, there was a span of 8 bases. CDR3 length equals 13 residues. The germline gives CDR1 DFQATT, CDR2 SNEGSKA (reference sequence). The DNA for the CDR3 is TGCAGTGCTAGTGCGGACCCTAATGAAAAACTGTTTTTT. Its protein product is CSASADPNEKLFF.

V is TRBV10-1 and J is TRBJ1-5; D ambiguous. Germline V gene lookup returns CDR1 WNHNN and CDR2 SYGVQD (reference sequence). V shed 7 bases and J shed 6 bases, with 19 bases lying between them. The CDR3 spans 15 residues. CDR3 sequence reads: CASKDSPQARQPQHF. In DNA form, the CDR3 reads TGCGCCAGCAAGGATAGCCCCCAGGCTCGTCAGCCCCAGCATTTT.

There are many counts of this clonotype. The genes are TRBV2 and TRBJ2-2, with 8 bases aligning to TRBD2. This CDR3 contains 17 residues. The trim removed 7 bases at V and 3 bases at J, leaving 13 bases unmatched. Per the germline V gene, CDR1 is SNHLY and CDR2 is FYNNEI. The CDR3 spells CASNHGGGGRDTGELFF. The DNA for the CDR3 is TGTGCCAGCAACCACGGGGGCGGGGGGCGCGACACCGGGGAGCTGTTTTTT.

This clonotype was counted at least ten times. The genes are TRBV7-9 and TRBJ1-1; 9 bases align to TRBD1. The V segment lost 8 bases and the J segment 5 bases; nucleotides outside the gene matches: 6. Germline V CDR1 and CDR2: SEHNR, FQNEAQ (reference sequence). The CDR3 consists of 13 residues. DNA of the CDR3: TGTGCCAGCGGAGGACAGGGGAGGACTGAAGCTTTCTTT. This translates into CASGGQGRTEAFF.

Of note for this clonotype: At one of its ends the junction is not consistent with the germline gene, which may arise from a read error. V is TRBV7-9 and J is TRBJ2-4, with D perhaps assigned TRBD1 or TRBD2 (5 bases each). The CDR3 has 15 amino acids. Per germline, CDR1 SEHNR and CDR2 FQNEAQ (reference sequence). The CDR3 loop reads CASCPGRGAINIQYF. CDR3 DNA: TGTGCCAGCTGTCCCGGTCGAGGGGCCATAAACATTCAGTACTTC.

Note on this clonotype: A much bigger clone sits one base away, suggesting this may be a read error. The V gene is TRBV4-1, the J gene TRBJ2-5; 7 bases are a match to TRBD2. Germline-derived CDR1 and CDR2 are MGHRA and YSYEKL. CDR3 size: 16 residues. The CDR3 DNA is TGCACCAGCAGCCAAGTGGTTAGCGGGCGACTCTTGGCCCAGTACTTC. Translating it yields CTSSQVVSGRLLAQYF.

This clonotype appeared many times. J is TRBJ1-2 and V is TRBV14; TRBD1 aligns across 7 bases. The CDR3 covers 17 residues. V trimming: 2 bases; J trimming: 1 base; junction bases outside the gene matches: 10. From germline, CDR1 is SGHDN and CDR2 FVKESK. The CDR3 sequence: CASSQITGTEYNYGYTF. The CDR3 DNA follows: TGTGCCAGCAGCCAAATTACCGGGACAGAGTATAACTATGGCTACACCTTC. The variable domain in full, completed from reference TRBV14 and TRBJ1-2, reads EAGVTQFPSHSVIEKGQTVTLRCDPISGHDNLYWYRRVMGKEIKFLLHFVKESKQDESGMPNNRFLAERTGGTYSTLKVQPAELEDSGVYFCASSQITGTEYNYGYTFGSGTRLTVV.

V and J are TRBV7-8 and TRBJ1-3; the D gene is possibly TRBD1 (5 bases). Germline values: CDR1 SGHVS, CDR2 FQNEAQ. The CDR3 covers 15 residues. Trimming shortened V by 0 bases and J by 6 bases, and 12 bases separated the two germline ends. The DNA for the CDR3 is TGTGCCAGCAGCTTAGCCCTGGGGCAGTTAAACACCATATATTTT. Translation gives CASSLALGQLNTIYF. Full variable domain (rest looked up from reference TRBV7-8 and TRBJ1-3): GAGVSQSPRYKVAKRGQDVALRCDPISGHVSLFWYQQALGQGPEFLTYFQNEAQLDKSGLPSDRFFAERPEGSVSTLKIQRTQQEDSAVYLCASSLALGQLNTIYFGEGSWLTVV.

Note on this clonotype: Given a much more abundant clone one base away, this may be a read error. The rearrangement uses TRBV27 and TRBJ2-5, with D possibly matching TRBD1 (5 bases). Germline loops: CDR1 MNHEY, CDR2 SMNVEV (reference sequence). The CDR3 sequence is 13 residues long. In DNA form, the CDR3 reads TGTGTCAGCAGTTTTGGGGCACAAGAGACCCAGTACTTC. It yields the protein CVSSFGAQETQYF.

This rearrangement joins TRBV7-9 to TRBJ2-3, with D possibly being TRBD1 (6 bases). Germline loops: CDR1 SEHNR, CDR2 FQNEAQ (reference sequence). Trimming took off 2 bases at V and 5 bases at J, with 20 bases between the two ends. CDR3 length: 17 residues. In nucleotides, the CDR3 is TGTGCCAGCAGCTTACCCCTACAGGGTTCATTGCGAGATACGCAGTATTTT. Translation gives CASSLPLQGSLRDTQYF.

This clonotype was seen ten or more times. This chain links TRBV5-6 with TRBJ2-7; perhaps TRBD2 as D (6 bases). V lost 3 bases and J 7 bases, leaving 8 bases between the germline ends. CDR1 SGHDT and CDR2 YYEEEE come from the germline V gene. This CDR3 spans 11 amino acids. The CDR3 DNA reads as TGTGCCAGCAGCTCCGCGGGGGAGCAGTACTTC. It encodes CASSSAGEQYF.

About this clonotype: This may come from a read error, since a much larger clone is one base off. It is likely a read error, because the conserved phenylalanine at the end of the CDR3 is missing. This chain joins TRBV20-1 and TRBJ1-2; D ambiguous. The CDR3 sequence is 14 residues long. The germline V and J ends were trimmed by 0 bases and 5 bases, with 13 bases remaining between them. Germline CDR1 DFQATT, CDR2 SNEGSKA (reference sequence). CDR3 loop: CSARDGRGSYGYTL. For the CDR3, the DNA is TGCAGTGCTAGAGATGGGCGCGGCTCGTATGGCTACACCCTC.

CDR3 amino acids: CASSFDRTSSTDTQYF. In DNA, the CDR3 is TGTGCCAGCAGTTTTGACAGGACTTCTAGCACAGATACGCAGTATTTT. V is TRBV6-5 and J is TRBJ2-3; maybe TRBD1 (6 bases). Germline V gene lookup returns CDR1 MNHEY and CDR2 SVGAGI. The CDR3 has 16 residues. V lost 4 bases, J lost 0 bases, and 14 bases lay in between.

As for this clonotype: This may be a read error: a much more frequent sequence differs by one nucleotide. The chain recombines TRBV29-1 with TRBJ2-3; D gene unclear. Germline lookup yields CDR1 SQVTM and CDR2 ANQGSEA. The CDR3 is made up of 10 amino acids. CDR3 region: CSIESDTQYF. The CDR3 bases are TGCAGCATTGAGTCAGATACGCAGTATTTT.

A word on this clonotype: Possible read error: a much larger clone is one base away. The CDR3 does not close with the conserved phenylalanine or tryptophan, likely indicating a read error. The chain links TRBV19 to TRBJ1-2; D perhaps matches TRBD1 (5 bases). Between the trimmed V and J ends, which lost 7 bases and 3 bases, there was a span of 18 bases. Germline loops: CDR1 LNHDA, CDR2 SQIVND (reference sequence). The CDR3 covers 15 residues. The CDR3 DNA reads TGTGCCAGTACCGTCGTTGGAGGGGTAGACTATGGCTACACCATC. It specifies CASTVVGGVDYGYTI.

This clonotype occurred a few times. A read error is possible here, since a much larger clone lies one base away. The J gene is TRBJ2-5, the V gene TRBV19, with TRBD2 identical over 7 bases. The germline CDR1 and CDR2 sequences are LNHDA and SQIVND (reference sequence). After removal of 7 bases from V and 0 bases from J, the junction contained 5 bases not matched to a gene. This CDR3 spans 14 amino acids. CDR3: CASIPGTNQETQYF. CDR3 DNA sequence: TGTGCCAGTATCCCCGGGACTAACCAAGAGACCCAGTACTTC.

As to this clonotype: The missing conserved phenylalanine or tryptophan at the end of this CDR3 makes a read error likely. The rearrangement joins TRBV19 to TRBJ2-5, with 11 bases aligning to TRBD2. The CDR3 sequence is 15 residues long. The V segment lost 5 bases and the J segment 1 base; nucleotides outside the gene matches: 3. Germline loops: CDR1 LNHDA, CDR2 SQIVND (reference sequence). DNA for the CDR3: TGTGCCAGTAGTTTGGGACTAGCGGTCCAAGAGACCCAGTACTCC. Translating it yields CASSLGLAVQETQYS.

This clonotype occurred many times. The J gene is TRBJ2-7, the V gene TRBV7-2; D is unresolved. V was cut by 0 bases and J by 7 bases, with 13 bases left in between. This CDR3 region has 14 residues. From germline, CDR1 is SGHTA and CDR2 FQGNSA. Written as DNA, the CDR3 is TGTGCCAGCAGCTTAGCGCTTCCGACTTTGGAGCAGTACTTC. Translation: CASSLALPTLEQYF. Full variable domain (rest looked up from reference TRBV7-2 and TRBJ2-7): GAGVSQSPSNKVTEKGKDVELRCDPISGHTALYWYRQSLGQGLEFLIYFQGNSAPDKSGLPSDRFSAERTGGSVSTLTIQRTQQEDSAVYLCASSLALPTLEQYFGPGTRLTVT.

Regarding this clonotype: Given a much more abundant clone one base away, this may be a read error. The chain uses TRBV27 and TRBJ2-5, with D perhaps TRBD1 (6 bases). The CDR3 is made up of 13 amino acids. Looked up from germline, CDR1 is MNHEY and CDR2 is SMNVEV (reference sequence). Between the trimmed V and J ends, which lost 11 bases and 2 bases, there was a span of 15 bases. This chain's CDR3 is CAGKDRLQETQYF. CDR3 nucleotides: TGTGCCGGCAAAGACAGGTTACAAGAGACCCAGTACTTC.

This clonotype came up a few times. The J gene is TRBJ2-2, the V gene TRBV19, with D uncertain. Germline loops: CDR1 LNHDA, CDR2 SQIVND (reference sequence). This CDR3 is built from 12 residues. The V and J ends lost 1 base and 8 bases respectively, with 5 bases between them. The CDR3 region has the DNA TGTGCCAGTAGTATAGTGGTGGGGGAGCTGTTTTTT. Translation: CASSIVVGELFF.